This T cell receptor beta chain originates from a study of beta chain features in type 1 diabetes. cDNA synthesis used the whole RNA isolate, giving expressed TCRB sequences. Only in-frame clones appear in the TCRdb table, and some are missing; sequencing was by immunoSEQ multiplex PCR. The sample shows about 140,000 clones, over 8% of them seen only once. This CDR3 is built from 13 residues. Germline-derived CDR1 and CDR2 are MNHEY and SVGAGI. Trimming stripped 8 bases from V and 5 bases from J, with 15 bases between. The J gene is TRBJ1-2, the V gene TRBV6-5; possible D gene TRBD1, 5 bases. Sequenced sample: central memory CD4+ T cells from blood. This clonotype originated in a woman in her thirties or forties in good health. For the CDR3, the DNA is TGTGCCAGCGGCACCAGGGTAACGTATGGCTACACCTTC. Protein product: CASGTRVTYGYTF.